This T cell receptor (beta chain) was captured in a study of blood T cell repertoires in COVID-19. Methods used by the authors: Amplified reference gene primers provided the basis for estimating nucleated cell counts. TCRdb's copy holds only in-frame clones and misses some; the assay was immunoSEQ multiplex PCR. For V, J and clone size, that table is used; D and trimming come from the DNA. Altogether about 41,000 clones are present, under 85% being singletons, with the ten largest covering about 48%. Germline values: CDR1 LGHNA, CDR2 YNFKEQ. Trimming pared 0 bases from V and 8 bases from J, leaving 5 bases between. The CDR3 loop spans 12 amino acids.

This sequence originates from a woman of 80 years or more with acute or convalescent COVID-19. The specimen was peripheral blood. The rearrangement links TRBV4-2 to TRBJ2-1, with D uncertain. The CDR3: CASSQDTDEQFF. The CDR3 DNA reads as TGTGCCAGCAGCCAAGATACGGATGAGCAGTTCTTC.